This note documents a single TCR beta chain sequence. Its antigen is not identified. This sample was taken from a study of radiotherapy plus CTLA-4 blockade in lung cancer. TCRdb keeps only in-frame clones here, not all; method: immunoSEQ multiplex PCR. There are around 63,000 clones in the sample; 65% to 85% occur only once, and around a sixth lies in the top ten. Findings and limits, study-wide: Clones derived from tumor TCRs expanded in blood after radiotherapy plus ipilimumab.

CDR1 MNHNS and CDR2 SASEGT come from the germline V gene. The CDR3 sequence is 15 residues long. V lost 4 bases to trimming and J lost 2 bases, with 12 bases between them. This sequence joins TRBV6-1 and TRBJ1-5, with D perhaps matching TRBD1 (5 bases). Sequenced here: peripheral blood, sampled from a patient treated with radiotherapy plus ipilimumab. This TCR came from a human donor with non-small cell lung cancer whose response to radiotherapy plus ipilimumab could not be evaluated. Some clones in this sample may be carry-over from other donors' samples. The CDR3 DNA sequence: TGTGCCAGCAGTGTGGACCCGGGGGGCAATCAGCCCCAGCATTTT. Residues: CASSVDPGGNQPQHF.